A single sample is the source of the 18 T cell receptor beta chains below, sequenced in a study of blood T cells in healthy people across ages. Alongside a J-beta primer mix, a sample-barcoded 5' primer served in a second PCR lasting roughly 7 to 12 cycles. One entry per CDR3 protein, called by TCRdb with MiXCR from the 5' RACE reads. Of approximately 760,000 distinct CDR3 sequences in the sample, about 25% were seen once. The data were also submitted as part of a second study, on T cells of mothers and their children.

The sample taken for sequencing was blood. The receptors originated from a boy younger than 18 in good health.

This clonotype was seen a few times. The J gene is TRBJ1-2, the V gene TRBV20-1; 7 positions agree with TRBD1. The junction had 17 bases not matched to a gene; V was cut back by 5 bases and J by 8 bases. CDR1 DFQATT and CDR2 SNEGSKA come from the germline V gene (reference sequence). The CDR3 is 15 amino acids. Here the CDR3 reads CSAGTGTATVGGYTF. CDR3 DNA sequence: TGCAGTGCTGGTACCGGGACAGCAACTGTGGGGGGCTACACCTTC.

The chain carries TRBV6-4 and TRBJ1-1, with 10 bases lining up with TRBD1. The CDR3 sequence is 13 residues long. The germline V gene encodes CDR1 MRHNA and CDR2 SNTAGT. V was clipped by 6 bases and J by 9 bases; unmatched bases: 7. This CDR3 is CASREDRGSKAFF. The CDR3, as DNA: TGTGCCAGCAGGGAGGACAGGGGGTCTAAAGCTTTCTTT.

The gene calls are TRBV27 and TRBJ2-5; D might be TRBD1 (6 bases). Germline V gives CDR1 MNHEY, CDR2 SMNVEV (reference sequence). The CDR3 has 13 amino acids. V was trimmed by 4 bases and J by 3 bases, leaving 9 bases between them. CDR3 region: CASSSHREETQYF. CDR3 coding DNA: TGTGCCAGCAGTTCCCACAGGGAAGAGACCCAGTACTTC.

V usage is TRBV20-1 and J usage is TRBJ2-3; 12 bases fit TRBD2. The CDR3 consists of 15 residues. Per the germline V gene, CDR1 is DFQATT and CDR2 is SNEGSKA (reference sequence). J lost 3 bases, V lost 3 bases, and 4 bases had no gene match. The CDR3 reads CSASETSGSTDTQYF. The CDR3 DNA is TGCAGTGCTAGCGAGACTAGCGGGAGTACAGATACGCAGTATTTT.

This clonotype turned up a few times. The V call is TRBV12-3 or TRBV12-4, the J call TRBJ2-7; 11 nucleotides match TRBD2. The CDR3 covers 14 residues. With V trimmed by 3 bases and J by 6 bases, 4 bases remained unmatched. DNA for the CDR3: TGTGCCAGCAGTTTGGCTGGACTAGCGGGCGAGCAGTACTTC. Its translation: CASSLAGLAGEQYF.

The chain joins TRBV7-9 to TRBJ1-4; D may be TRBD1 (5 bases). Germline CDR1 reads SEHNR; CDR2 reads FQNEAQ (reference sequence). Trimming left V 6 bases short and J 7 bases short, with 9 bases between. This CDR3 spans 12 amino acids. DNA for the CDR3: TGTGCCAGCAGGGGGCTTAGTGAAAAACTGTTTTTT. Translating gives CASRGLSEKLFF.

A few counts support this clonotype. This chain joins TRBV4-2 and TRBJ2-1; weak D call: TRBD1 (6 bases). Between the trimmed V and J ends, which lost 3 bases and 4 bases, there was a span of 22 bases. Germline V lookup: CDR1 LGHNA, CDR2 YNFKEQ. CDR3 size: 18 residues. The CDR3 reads CASSQDGSGHQIYNEQFF. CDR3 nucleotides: TGTGCCAGCAGCCAGGACGGATCGGGACACCAGATTTACAATGAGCAGTTCTTC.

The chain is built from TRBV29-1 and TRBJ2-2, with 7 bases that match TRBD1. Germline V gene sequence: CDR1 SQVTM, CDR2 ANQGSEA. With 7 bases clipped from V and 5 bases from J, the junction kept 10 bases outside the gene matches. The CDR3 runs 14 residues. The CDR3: CSAVTDRSTGELFF. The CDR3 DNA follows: TGCAGCGCGGTGACGGACAGGTCGACCGGGGAGCTGTTTTTT.

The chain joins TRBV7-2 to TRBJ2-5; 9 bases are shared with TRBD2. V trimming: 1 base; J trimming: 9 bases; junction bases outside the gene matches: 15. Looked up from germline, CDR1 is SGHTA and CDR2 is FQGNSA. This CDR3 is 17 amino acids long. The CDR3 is CASSLDGDRRGGRSQYF. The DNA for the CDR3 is TGTGCCAGCAGCTTAGACGGTGATAGGCGGGGGGGCCGGTCCCAGTACTTC.

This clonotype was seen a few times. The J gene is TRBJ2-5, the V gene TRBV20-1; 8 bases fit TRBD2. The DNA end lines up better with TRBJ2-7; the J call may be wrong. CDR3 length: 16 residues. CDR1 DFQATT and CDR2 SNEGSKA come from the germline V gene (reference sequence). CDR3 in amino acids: CSARPIDTGGTYEQYF. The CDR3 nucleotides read TGCAGTGCTAGACCCATAGACACGGGGGGGACCTACGAGCAGTACTTC.

The CDR3 sequence is CASSLFVGGLETQYF. The CDR3 DNA follows: TGTGCCAGCAGCTTGTTCGTAGGTGGGCTAGAGACCCAGTACTTC. V gene TRBV7-2 combines with J gene TRBJ2-5; D unclear. The length of the CDR3 is 15 residues. CDR1 SGHTA and CDR2 FQGNSA come from the germline V gene. Trimming left V 3 bases short and J 4 bases short, with 15 bases between.

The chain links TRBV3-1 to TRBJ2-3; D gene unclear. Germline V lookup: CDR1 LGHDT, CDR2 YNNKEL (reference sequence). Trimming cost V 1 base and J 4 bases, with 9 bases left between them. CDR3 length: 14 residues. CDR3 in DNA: TGTGCCAGCAGCCAAGGACTTAACTCAGATACGCAGTATTTT. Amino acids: CASSQGLNSDTQYF.

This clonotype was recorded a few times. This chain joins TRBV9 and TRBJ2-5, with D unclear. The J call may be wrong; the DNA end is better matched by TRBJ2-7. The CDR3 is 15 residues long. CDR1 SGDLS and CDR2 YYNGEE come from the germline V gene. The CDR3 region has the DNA TGTGCCAGCAGCGTAGTGGCAGATTCGACCTACGAGCAGTACTTC. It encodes CASSVVADSTYEQYF.

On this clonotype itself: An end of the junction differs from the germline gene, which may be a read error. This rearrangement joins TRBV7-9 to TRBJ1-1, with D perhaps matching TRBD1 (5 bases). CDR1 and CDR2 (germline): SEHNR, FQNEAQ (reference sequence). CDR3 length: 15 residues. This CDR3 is CACSAMRGRETEAFF. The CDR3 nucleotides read TGTGCCTGCAGCGCAATGCGGGGACGGGAGACTGAAGCTTTCTTT.

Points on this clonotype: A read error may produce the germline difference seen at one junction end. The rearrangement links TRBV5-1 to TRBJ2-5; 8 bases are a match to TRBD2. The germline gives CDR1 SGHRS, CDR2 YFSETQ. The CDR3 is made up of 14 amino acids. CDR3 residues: CASSLAGGYNEQLF. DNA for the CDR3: TGCGCCAGCAGCTTGGCGGGGGGGTACAATGAGCAGCTCTTC. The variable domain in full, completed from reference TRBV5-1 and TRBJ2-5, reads KAGVTQTPRYLIKTRGQQVTLSCSPISGHRSVSWYQQTPGQGLQFLFEYFSETQRNKGNFPGRFSGRQFSNSRSEMNVSTLELGDSALYLCASSLAGGYNEQLFGPGTRLLVL.

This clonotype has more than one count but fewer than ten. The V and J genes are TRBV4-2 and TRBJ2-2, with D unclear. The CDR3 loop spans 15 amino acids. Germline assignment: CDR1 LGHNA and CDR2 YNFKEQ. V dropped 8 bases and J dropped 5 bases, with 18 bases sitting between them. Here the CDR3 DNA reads TGTGCCAGCGGCGAAGAGGAGTCTAAGACCGGGGAGCTGTTTTTT. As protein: CASGEEESKTGELFF.

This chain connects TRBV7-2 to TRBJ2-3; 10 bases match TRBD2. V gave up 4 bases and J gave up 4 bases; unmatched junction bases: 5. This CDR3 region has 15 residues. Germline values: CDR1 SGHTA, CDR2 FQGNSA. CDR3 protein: CASSSIAGGADTQYF. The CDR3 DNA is TGTGCCAGCAGCTCAATAGCGGGGGGCGCAGATACGCAGTATTTT.

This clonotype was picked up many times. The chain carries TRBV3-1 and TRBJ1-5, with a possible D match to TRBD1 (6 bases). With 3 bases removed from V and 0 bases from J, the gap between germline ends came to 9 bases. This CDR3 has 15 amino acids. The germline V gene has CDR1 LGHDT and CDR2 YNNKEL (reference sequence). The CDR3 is CASSQTGNSNQPQHF. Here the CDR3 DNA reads TGTGCCAGCAGCCAGACAGGTAATAGCAATCAGCCCCAGCATTTT.